This T cell receptor (beta chain) was identified during a study of shared clonotypes between healthy human individuals. Study outcomes and limitations: The represented genetic and exposure-history diversity was limited by the small number of donors.

Trimming at V came to 0 bases and at J to 4 bases, leaving 3 bases not matched to a gene. The CDR3 runs 15 residues. CDR1 MNHEY and CDR2 SVGAGI come from the germline V gene. A word on this clone: Antigen: not known.

Using immunoSEQ multiplex PCR, the repertoire was profiled, and TCRdb retains in-frame clones only, with some absent. The sample carries approximately 740,000 clones, 74% recorded once. The sequenced sample consisted of memory CD4+ T cells sorted from blood. Subset described: CD45RA-negative fraction. This clonotype originated in a woman in her 30s in good health. This chain joins TRBV6-5 and TRBJ2-7; 10 nucleotides match TRBD2. The CDR3: CASSYSGTSEYEQYF. DNA of the CDR3: TGTGCCAGCAGTTACTCGGGGACTAGCGAGTACGAGCAGTACTTC.